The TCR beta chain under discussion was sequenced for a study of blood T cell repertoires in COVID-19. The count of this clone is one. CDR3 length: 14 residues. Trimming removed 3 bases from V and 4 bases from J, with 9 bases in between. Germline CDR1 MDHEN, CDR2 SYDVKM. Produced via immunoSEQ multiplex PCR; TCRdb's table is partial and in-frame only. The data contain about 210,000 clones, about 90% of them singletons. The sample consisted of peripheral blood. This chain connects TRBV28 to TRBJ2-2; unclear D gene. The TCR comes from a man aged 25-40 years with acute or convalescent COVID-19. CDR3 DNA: TGTGCCAGCAGTTTGCCCATTAGCACCGGGGAGCTGTTTTTT. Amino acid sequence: CASSLPISTGELFF.